The subject of this entry is one TCR beta chain. Its antigen is undetermined. Every isolated RNA sample was fully reverse transcribed, so sequencing captured expressed TCRB transcripts. The method was immunoSEQ multiplex PCR; TCRdb's version includes in-frame clones alone and lacks a portion of them. The table includes roughly 730,000 clones, roughly 12% detected once. This entry is derived from a study of beta chain features in type 1 diabetes. Findings and caveats of the study: Whether TCRB rearrangement is influenced by HLA type went unresolved here. Moderate yet significant TCRB CDR3 shortening was seen in Type 1 diabetes patients in all four CD4+ subsets. Within patients, naive, central memory and Treg TCRB repertoires seemed more similar than within healthy donors.

V lost 1 base to trimming and J lost 3 bases; unmatched junction nucleotides: 0. Germline V gene data show CDR1 as MNHEY and CDR2 as SMNVEV (reference sequence). The CDR3 spans 15 residues. The clonotype originates from a young man with type 1 diabetes. Material for sequencing was naive CD4+ T cells from blood. V gene TRBV27 combines with J gene TRBJ2-3; TRBD1 matches 11 bases. The CDR3 sequence is CASSLWDRGTDTQYF. In nucleotides, the CDR3 is TGTGCCAGCAGTTTATGGGACAGGGGGACAGATACGCAGTATTTT.